Described below is a single T cell receptor beta chain sequence and its context. Antigen unknown. Some clones are missing from TCRdb's copy, which holds only in-frame ones; the method was immunoSEQ multiplex PCR. The sample has some 5,000 clones, 70% to 90% seen once. These data come from a study of immune cell composition in non-small cell lung cancer. Whole-study results and caveats: Clones >0.5% enriched in tumour were rarer in adenocarcinoma (33%) than squamous (roughly 75%).

Trimming pared 6 bases from V and 0 bases from J, leaving 15 bases between. Germline CDR1 SNHLY, CDR2 FYNNEI. The CDR3 has 16 residues. Sequences were obtained from lung tumor tissue. This chain links TRBV2 with TRBJ1-5, with D maybe TRBD1 (6 bases). The sequence was obtained from a human donor with non-small cell lung cancer. CDR3 sequence: CASSPGTSYSNQPQHF. The DNA for the CDR3 is TGTGCCAGCAGCCCCGGGACAAGCTATAGCAATCAGCCCCAGCATTTT.